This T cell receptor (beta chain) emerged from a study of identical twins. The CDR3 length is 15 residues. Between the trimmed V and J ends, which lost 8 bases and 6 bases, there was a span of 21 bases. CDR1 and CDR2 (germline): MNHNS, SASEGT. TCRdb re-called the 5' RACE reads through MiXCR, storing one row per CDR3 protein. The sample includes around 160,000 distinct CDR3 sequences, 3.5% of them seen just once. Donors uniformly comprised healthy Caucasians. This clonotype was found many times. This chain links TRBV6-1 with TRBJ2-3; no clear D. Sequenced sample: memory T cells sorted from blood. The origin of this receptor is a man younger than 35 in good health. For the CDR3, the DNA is TGTGCCAGCGGGGAAAACACCGCCACGACCGATACGCAGTATTTT. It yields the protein CASGENTATTDTQYF.